This TCR beta chain is from a study of T cell repertoires in cytomegalovirus infection. TCRdb reanalysed the reads using MiXCR and keeps one entry per CDR3 protein. The sample records hundreds of thousands of distinct CDR3 sequences, 30% to 40% being singletons. A word on this clonotype: Antigen specificity is unknown.

Study-wide findings and caveats: What dominated the ex vivo response were HLA-C-restricted CMV-specific TCR beta clonotypes. Identification of carriers of CMV plus the relevant HLA was performed using cumulative public TCR beta family frequency.

V lost 7 bases to trimming and J lost 0 bases, with 12 bases between them. There are 14 residues in the CDR3. Germline CDR1 SNHLY, CDR2 FYNNEI. Sequenced here: cultured CD8+ T cells from PBMCs, sampled from culture after CMV antigen stimulation. The chain recombines TRBV2 with TRBJ1-1; D call uncertain. The TCR sequence derives from a human donor in good health (CMV status not recorded). Some clones in this sample may be carry-over from other donors' samples. The CDR3 spells CASTIRAVNTEAFF. For the CDR3, the DNA is TGTGCCAGCACCATTAGGGCGGTGAACACTGAAGCTTTCTTT.